The clone carrying this TCR beta chain was counted between two and nine times. Trimming stripped 6 bases from V and 2 bases from J, with 13 bases between. The CDR3 is made up of 14 amino acids. In germline, CDR1 is SGHVS, CDR2 FQNEAQ. Time point described: patch test 1, 2 weeks after DPC sensitization. Treatment: therapeutic diphenylcyclopropenone sensitization with weekly scalp DPC. The data are from a study of human T cells and chemical hapten exposure. Via MiXCR, TCRdb re-called the RACE reads, giving one row per CDR3 protein. This table has 150,000 to 200,000 distinct CDR3 sequences, approximately 20% appearing once.

Source: whole blood, taken in connection with sensitization to the hapten diphenylcyclopropenone (DPC). This chain links TRBV7-8 with TRBJ1-2; the D gene is possibly TRBD1 (5 bases). This TCR came from a woman in her forties or fifties with alopecia areata. Some clones in this sample may be carry-over from other donors' samples. This CDR3 reads CASRRDGSNYGYTF. CDR3 DNA sequence: TGTGCCAGCAGGAGGGACGGATCGAACTATGGCTACACCTTC. The whole variable domain, remainder taken from reference TRBV7-8 and TRBJ1-2, is GAGVSQSPRYKVAKRGQDVALRCDPISGHVSLFWYQQALGQGPEFLTYFQNEAQLDKSGLPSDRFFAERPEGSVSTLKIQRTQQEDSAVYLCASRRDGSNYGYTFGSGTRLTVV.